The rows below give T cell receptor beta chains drawn from one sample of a study of cytomegalovirus exposure and HLA in healthy donors. Only in-frame clones appear in the TCRdb table, and some are missing; sequencing was by immunoSEQ multiplex PCR. The sample records tens of thousands of clones, roughly 93% being singletons. Sequenced material: PBMCs. Receptors were obtained from a woman under 40 in good health and CMV-seronegative. Each CDR3 is given with its conserved first and last residue. Fields, in order: D gene, V gene, J gene, CDR3 length, clone size, CDR3 protein, CDR3 DNA. A D gene is named only where the DNA matches it firmly. The listing skips clone size in some rows; elsewhere it reads once, few, many or a size class.

D: .
V: TRBV11-2
J: TRBJ1-2
length: 15
size: .
CDR3: CASSSPTMENYGYTF
DNA: TGTGCCAGCAGCTCGCCCACGATGGAGAACTATGGCTACACCTTC

D: TRBD1
V: TRBV19
J: TRBJ2-2
length: 14
size: .
CDR3: CASSKEGATGELFF
DNA: TGTGCCAGTAGTAAAGAGGGGGCCACCGGGGAGCTGTTTTTT

D: .
V: TRBV6-5
J: TRBJ1-2
length: 11
size: .
CDR3: CASTGLGGYTF
DNA: TGTGCCAGCACAGGGCTGGGAGGCTACACCTTC

D: TRBD2
V: TRBV5-5
J: TRBJ2-1
length: 16
size: .
CDR3: CASSRRLAGVTNEQFF
DNA: TGTGCCAGCAGCCGAAGACTAGCGGGAGTGACCAATGAGCAGTTCTTC

D: .
V: TRBV4-3
J: TRBJ1-2
length: 16
size: .
CDR3: CASSQDLQGANYGYTF
DNA: TGCGCCAGCAGCCAAGATCTCCAGGGTGCTAACTATGGCTACACCTTC

D: TRBD1
V: TRBV28
J: TRBJ2-7
length: 15
size: once
CDR3: CASKRTGQNFYEQYF
DNA: TGTGCCAGCAAACGGACAGGGCAAAATTTCTACGAGCAGTACTTC

D: .
V: TRBV6-6
J: TRBJ1-2
length: 15
size: .
CDR3: CASSWPQDLRSGYTF
DNA: TGTGCCAGCAGTTGGCCACAGGACCTCCGTAGTGGCTACACCTTC

D: .
V: TRBV7-2
J: TRBJ1-4
length: 16
size: .
CDR3: CASSLDRSVLNEKLFF
DNA: TGTGCCAGCAGCTTAGACAGATCCGTACTCAATGAAAAACTGTTTTTT

D: TRBD2
V: TRBV9
J: TRBJ2-5
length: 14
size: once
CDR3: CASATSGGAGTQYF
DNA: TGTGCCAGTGCTACTAGCGGGGGGGCAGGGACCCAGTACTTC

D: .
V: TRBV15
J: TRBJ1-5
length: 14
size: .
CDR3: CATSRGTVNQPQHF
DNA: TGTGCCACCAGCAGAGGGACAGTCAATCAGCCCCAGCATTTT

D: TRBD2
V: TRBV6-6
J: TRBJ2-1
length: 14
size: .
CDR3: CALSSGSSYNEQFF
DNA: TGTGCCCTATCGAGCGGGAGCTCCTACAATGAGCAGTTCTTC

D: TRBD2
V: TRBV30
J: TRBJ2-7
length: 14
size: .
CDR3: CAWRGLAASYEQYF
DNA: TGTGCCTGGAGGGGACTAGCGGCTTCCTACGAGCAGTACTTC

D: .
V: TRBV6-1
J: TRBJ2-3
length: 14
size: once
CDR3: CASSEGSRTDTQYF
DNA: TGTGCCAGCAGTGAGGGCAGCCGCACAGATACGCAGTATTTT

D: .
V: TRBV30
J: TRBJ2-1
length: 11
size: .
CDR3: CAWIYYNEQFF
DNA: TGTGCCTGGATTTACTACAATGAGCAGTTCTTC

D: .
V: TRBV19
J: TRBJ1-2
length: 15
size: .
CDR3: CASSISRTPNYGYTF
DNA: TGTGCCAGTAGTATATCGCGGACTCCTAACTATGGCTACACCTTC

D: .
V: TRBV5-1
J: TRBJ2-7
length: 17
size: .
CDR3: CASSFGYRTEGLEEQYF
DNA: TGCGCCAGCAGCTTTGGGTACAGGACGGAGGGATTGGAGGAGCAGTACTTC

D: .
V: TRBV19
J: TRBJ1-2
length: 14
size: .
CDR3: CASSIETARYGYTF
DNA: TGTGCCAGTAGTATAGAGACAGCACGCTATGGCTACACCTTC

D: TRBD2
V: TRBV4-3
J: TRBJ2-3
length: 16
size: .
CDR3: CASSQHGGRSTDTQYF
DNA: TGCGCCAGCAGCCAACACGGGGGGAGATCAACAGATACGCAGTATTTT

D: TRBD1
V: TRBV6-6
J: TRBJ2-7
length: 15
size: .
CDR3: CASSYSGTGGYEQYF
DNA: TGTGCCAGCAGTTACTCCGGGACAGGGGGATACGAGCAGTACTTC

D: TRBD2
V: TRBV5-1
J: TRBJ2-1
length: 15
size: .
CDR3: CASSLVYRGGNEQFF
DNA: TGCGCCAGCAGCTTGGTATATCGGGGAGGGAATGAGCAGTTCTTC

D: .
V: TRBV6-5
J: TRBJ1-4
length: 14
size: .
CDR3: CASSAGTTNEKLFF
DNA: TGTGCCAGCAGTGCCGGGACAACTAATGAAAAACTGTTTTTT

D: .
V: TRBV5-1
J: TRBJ1-1
length: 13
size: .
CDR3: CVSREGLNTEAFF
DNA: TGCGTCAGCAGAGAGGGTTTGAACACTGAAGCTTTCTTT

D: .
V: TRBV28
J: TRBJ2-7
length: 15
size: .
CDR3: CASSQLHLVSYEQYF
DNA: TGTGCCAGCAGCCAGTTGCACCTGGTGTCCTACGAGCAGTACTTC

D: .
V: TRBV18
J: TRBJ2-5
length: 13
size: .
CDR3: CASSQSLQETQYF
DNA: TGTGCCAGCTCACAATCCCTACAAGAGACCCAGTACTTC

D: .
V: TRBV29-1
J: TRBJ1-1
length: 12
size: .
CDR3: CSATTGTTEAFF
DNA: TGCAGCGCAACGACAGGAACGACTGAAGCTTTCTTT

D: .
V: TRBV6-4
J: TRBJ2-3
length: 13
size: .
CDR3: CAKSTGGTDTQYF
DNA: TGTGCCAAAAGCACCGGGGGCACAGATACGCAGTATTTT

D: .
V: TRBV6-1
J: TRBJ1-1
length: 13
size: .
CDR3: CASWTVGNTEAFF
DNA: TGTGCCAGTTGGACAGTAGGGAACACTGAAGCTTTCTTT

D: TRBD1
V: TRBV5-1
J: TRBJ2-3
length: 17
size: .
CDR3: CASSLPPTGTQTDTQYF
DNA: TGCGCCAGCAGCTTACCCCCGACAGGGACACAGACAGATACGCAGTATTTT

D: TRBD1
V: TRBV7-3
J: TRBJ2-3
length: 17
size: .
CDR3: CASSLQSGTGERDTQYF
DNA: TGTGCCAGCAGCTTACAAAGCGGGACAGGGGAACGAGATACGCAGTATTTT

D: .
V: TRBV19
J: TRBJ2-7
length: 15
size: .
CDR3: CASSSGARGTYEQYF
DNA: TGTGCCAGTAGCTCAGGGGCCAGAGGAACCTACGAGCAGTACTTC

D: TRBD1
V: TRBV13
J: TRBJ1-1
length: 18
size: .
CDR3: CASSSRTGFTYGNTEAFF
DNA: TGTGCCAGCAGCTCACGGACAGGGTTTACTTATGGGAACACTGAAGCTTTCTTT

D: TRBD1
V: TRBV19
J: TRBJ2-2
length: 16
size: once
CDR3: CASSAHDRVNTGELFF
DNA: TGTGCCAGTAGTGCCCATGACAGGGTAAACACCGGGGAGCTGTTTTTT

D: .
V: TRBV6-6
J: TRBJ2-5
length: 12
size: .
CDR3: CASQGGAETQYF
DNA: TGTGCCAGCCAAGGGGGAGCAGAGACCCAGTACTTC

D: .
V: TRBV18
J: TRBJ2-2
length: 16
size: .
CDR3: CASSLAPRRNTGELFF
DNA: TGTGCCAGCTCACTTGCCCCTAGGCGAAACACCGGGGAGCTGTTTTTT

D: TRBD2
V: TRBV19
J: TRBJ2-1
length: 14
size: .
CDR3: CASSPGLALHEQFF
DNA: TGTGCCAGTAGTCCCGGACTAGCACTCCATGAGCAGTTCTTC

D: TRBD1
V: TRBV6-1
J: TRBJ1-1
length: 14
size: .
CDR3: CASSETGTGKTAFF
DNA: TGTGCCAGCAGTGAAACGGGGACAGGGAAGACAGCTTTCTTT

D: .
V: TRBV6-6
J: TRBJ2-1
length: 15
size: few
CDR3: CASSYQESKGGEQFF
DNA: TGTGCCAGCAGTTACCAGGAGTCGAAAGGCGGGGAGCAGTTCTTC

D: TRBD1
V: TRBV5-6
J: TRBJ2-3
length: 15
size: .
CDR3: CASSLDRGQSDTQYF
DNA: TGTGCCAGCAGCTTGGACAGGGGGCAATCAGATACGCAGTATTTT

D: .
V: TRBV7-2
J: TRBJ2-5
length: 11
size: .
CDR3: CASSLRWTQYF
DNA: TGTGCCAGCAGCTTACGTTGGACCCAGTACTTC

D: .
V: TRBV10-3
J: TRBJ2-6
length: 16
size: .
CDR3: CAISDSPSRGANVLTF
DNA: TGTGCCATCAGTGACTCCCCGTCTCGTGGGGCCAACGTCCTGACTTTC

D: .
V: TRBV2
J: TRBJ1-2
length: 13
size: .
CDR3: CASSESGNYGYTF
DNA: TGTGCCAGCAGTGAATCCGGGAACTATGGCTACACCTTC

D: TRBD2
V: TRBV7-9
J: TRBJ2-1
length: 16
size: .
CDR3: CASSLGGLAGVNEQFF
DNA: TGTGCCAGCAGCTTAGGGGGACTAGCGGGAGTCAATGAGCAGTTCTTC

D: .
V: TRBV18
J: TRBJ1-1
length: 14
size: .
CDR3: CASSRTDGDTEAFF
DNA: TGTGCCAGCTCTCGGACAGACGGGGACACTGAAGCTTTCTTT

D: TRBD2
V: TRBV4-1
J: TRBJ2-2
length: 19
size: .
CDR3: CASSLGLAGTFANTGELFF
DNA: TGCGCCAGCAGCCTTGGACTAGCGGGGACTTTCGCGAACACCGGGGAGCTGTTTTTT